This is a list of T cell receptor beta chains from one sample in a study of T-cell memory formation after mild COVID-19. TCRdb itself ran the 5' RACE reads through MiXCR, one entry per CDR3 protein. The repertoire holds 170,000 or so distinct CDR3 sequences, around a fifth seen once, with 23% in the top ten. Material: PBMCs or a T cell subset sorted from them (not recorded which). The receptor source for this set is an adult woman who had mild COVID-19 (a few samples of this study predate the infection). Cell type and time point are not known. Both conserved end residues are part of each CDR3. A D gene is named only where the DNA matches it firmly. Not every row has a clone size; where given, it reads once, few, many or a size class.

d_call clone_size j_call v_call cdr3_nt cdr3_aa
NA NA TRBJ2-3 TRBV7-2 TGTGCCAGCAGCTTAGCGCACGGGAACTTAGATACGCAGTATTTT CASSLAHGNLDTQYF
NA many TRBJ2-1 TRBV7-9 TGTGCCAGCAGCTTAGGTTCCTACAATGAGCAGTTCTTC CASSLGSYNEQFF
NA many TRBJ2-2 TRBV3-1 TGTGCCAGCAGCCAAGATCTCGGAGGGGGGCCCACCGGGGAGCTGTTTTTT CASSQDLGGGPTGELFF
TRBD1 few TRBJ2-1 TRBV7-6 TGTGCCAGCAGCCAAGGACAGGGGGCCCCCTACAATGAGCAGTTCTTC CASSQGQGAPYNEQFF
TRBD2 few TRBJ2-1 TRBV5-6 TGTGCCAGCAGCTTGGGGTCCGCGGGAGGGCCCTACAATGAGCAGTTCTTC CASSLGSAGGPYNEQFF
NA few TRBJ1-1 TRBV19 TGTGCCAGTAGTATAACAAGCCTGGTCCCTGAAGCTTTCTTT CASSITSLVPEAFF
NA many TRBJ1-2 TRBV7-9 TGTGCCAGCAGCCCTCCCCCCTCGACAGCCGCTATTAGGGGAAATGGCTACACCTTC CASSPPPSTAAIRGNGYTF
NA many TRBJ2-2 TRBV6-5 TGTGCCAGCAGTTACGGAGGTACCGGGGAGCTGTTTTTT CASSYGGTGELFF
NA NA TRBJ2-1 TRBV4-2 TGTGCCAGCAGCCAAGTTCTAGCGAATGAGCAGTTCTTC CASSQVLANEQFF
TRBD1 NA TRBJ2-1 TRBV12-3/TRBV12-4 TGTGCCAGCAGCCCCTCACAGGGGTACAATGAGCAGTTCTTC CASSPSQGYNEQFF
NA few TRBJ2-1 TRBV12-3/TRBV12-4 TGTGCCAGCAGCGACCGGGACACACACAATGAGCAGTTCTTC CASSDRDTHNEQFF
TRBD1 NA TRBJ1-5 TRBV7-9 TGTGCCAGCAGCTTAGGACAGGGGAGTCAGCCCCAGCATTTT CASSLGQGSQPQHF
TRBD1 few TRBJ1-1 TRBV20-1 TGCAGTGCTAGAGAGTGGCCGGGACAGGGAACGGGTGGCACTGAAGCTTTCTTT CSAREWPGQGTGGTEAFF
NA many TRBJ2-1 TRBV5-1 TGTGCCAGCAGCTTGGCTGGATATGAGCAGTTCTTC CASSLAGYEQFF
NA few TRBJ2-1 TRBV12-3/TRBV12-4 TGTGCCAGCAGTTCTGAGCGGGTCGAGCAGTTCTTC CASSSERVEQFF
NA few TRBJ2-1 TRBV5-1 TGCGCCAGCAGCCCCTGGGACGGGTGGGACAATGAGCAGTTCTTC CASSPWDGWDNEQFF
NA NA TRBJ2-3 TRBV9 TGTGCCAGCAGCGTAGGCAGTAGCACAGATACGCAGTATTTT CASSVGSSTDTQYF
TRBD1 NA TRBJ1-2 TRBV11-2 TGTGCCAGCAGCTTAAGTGGGCAGACAGGGGGCGGTGGCTACACCTTC CASSLSGQTGGGGYTF
NA NA TRBJ1-1 TRBV7-9 TGTGCCAGCAGCTCGGTCGCTAGAGCTTTCTTT CASSSVARAFF
TRBD2 few TRBJ2-1 TRBV5-6 TGTGCCAGCACCCAAGCGGGGTGGAGGAATGAGCAGTTCTTC CASTQAGWRNEQFF
TRBD1 few TRBJ2-7 TRBV9 TGTGCCAGCAGCGTCTCTCTGGGACAGGGGATCTACGAGCAGTACTTC CASSVSLGQGIYEQYF
TRBD1 NA TRBJ1-5 TRBV9 TGTGCCAGCAGCCAAGGGGGCCGCCTCAATCAGCCCCAGCATTTT CASSQGGRLNQPQHF
TRBD1 NA TRBJ1-2 TRBV6-1 TGTGCCAGCAGCCCAGCCCACAGGGGGAGAATACAAGCTAACTATGGCTACACCTTC CASSPAHRGRIQANYGYTF
TRBD2 few TRBJ2-3 TRBV9 TGTGCCAGCAGCCCGGGACTAGCGGGAGGCCTAGCATCAGATACGCAGTATTTT CASSPGLAGGLASDTQYF
NA few TRBJ1-1 TRBV24-1 TGTGCCACCAGTGGAGGGGGGACTGAAGCTTTCTTT CATSGGGTEAFF
NA NA TRBJ2-7 TRBV6-2/TRBV6-3 TGTGCCAGCAGTTACTCGGGCCCGCACGAGCAGTACTTC CASSYSGPHEQYF
TRBD2 NA TRBJ2-7 TRBV4-1 TGCGCCAGCAGCCAAGTAACCGGGACTAGCAGCTCCTACGAGCAGTACTTC CASSQVTGTSSSYEQYF
TRBD1 NA TRBJ1-5 TRBV4-1 TGCGCCAGCAGCCACCCCACAGGGGGCAATCAGCCCCAGCATTTT CASSHPTGGNQPQHF
TRBD1 NA TRBJ2-7 TRBV5-1 TGCGCCAGCAGCCCGTGGACAGGTTCCTACGAGCAGTACTTC CASSPWTGSYEQYF
NA few TRBJ2-5 TRBV7-8 TGTGCCAGCAGCCGGCCCGACCCGAGGGAGACCCAGTACTTC CASSRPDPRETQYF
NA few TRBJ2-7 TRBV7-9 TGTGCCAGCAGCCCCCAGGGTACCCTCGAGCAGTACTTC CASSPQGTLEQYF
NA NA TRBJ2-3 TRBV7-9 TGTGCCAGCAGCCCCCGGGGGACTCCGGTGAATACGCAGTATTTT CASSPRGTPVNTQYF